The 24 T cell receptor beta chains presented below share a single source sample, sequenced in a study of T cell repertoires in cytomegalovirus infection. Their target antigens are unknown. MiXCR, applied by TCRdb to the reads, yields one record per CDR3 protein. This sample has roughly 54,000 distinct CDR3 sequences, with about 33% found just once. Sequencing input: PBMCs, sequenced either directly or after in vitro stimulation (not recorded which). The receptors shown here come from a human donor in good health (CMV status not recorded). Some clones in this sample may be carry-over from other donors' samples.

There are many counts of this clonotype. This chain connects TRBV7-2 to TRBJ2-5; 9 nucleotides line up with TRBD2. From germline, CDR1 is SGHTA and CDR2 FQGNSA. V was clipped by 5 bases and J by 5 bases; unmatched bases: 12. The CDR3 covers 16 residues. The CDR3 coding sequence is TGTGCCAGCAGCCCCCTAGGGCGGGGGGGCCGTGAGACCCAGTACTTC. Its translation is CASSPLGRGGRETQYF.

V is TRBV14 and J is TRBJ2-2; TRBD1 aligns across 8 bases. The V gene's germline CDR1 is SGHDN and CDR2 FVKESK. V was pared by 1 base and J by 4 bases, with 11 bases of the junction left unmatched. This CDR3 region has 18 residues. The CDR3 spells CASSQGPSWDRTTGELFF. DNA of the CDR3: TGTGCCAGCAGCCAAGGACCCTCCTGGGACAGGACCACCGGGGAGCTGTTTTTT.

This chain joins TRBV20-1 and TRBJ2-3; tentatively, D is TRBD2 (6 bases). This CDR3 contains 16 residues. V was clipped by 6 bases and J by 1 base, with 20 bases between them. Germline V gives CDR1 DFQATT, CDR2 SNEGSKA (reference sequence). The CDR3 sequence is CSARRGSYTRTDTQYF. CDR3 nucleotides: TGCAGTGCCCGGCGGGGCTCGTATACCCGCACAGATACGCAGTATTTT.

The V gene is TRBV5-1, the J gene TRBJ2-7; a possible D gene is TRBD2 (7 bases). The CDR3 length is 15 residues. Germline V gene sequence: CDR1 SGHRS, CDR2 YFSETQ. Trimming removed 2 bases at V and 6 bases at J, with 18 bases between. DNA of the CDR3: TGCGCCAGCAGCTTCCCGGGGGCGGGAGCGGGCGAGCAGTACTTC. Its protein is CASSFPGAGAGEQYF.

This clonotype was seen more than once but under ten times. The genes are TRBV7-6 and TRBJ1-5, with 7 bases fitting TRBD1. Per the germline V gene, CDR1 is SGHVS and CDR2 is FNYEAQ. This CDR3 is 19 amino acids long. Germline trimming cut 1 base from V and 0 bases from J; bases unmatched to any gene: 12. CDR3 DNA sequence: TGTGCCAGCAGCTTAGAGAGGACAGGTACTTGGTATAGCAATCAGCCCCAGCATTTT. Residues: CASSLERTGTWYSNQPQHF. The entire variable domain, with the rest obtained from reference TRBV7-6 and TRBJ1-5, is as follows: GAGVSQSPRYKVTKRGQDVALRCDPISGHVSLYWYRQALGQGPEFLTYFNYEAQQDKSGLPNDRFSAERPEGSISTLTIQRTEQRDSAMYRCASSLERTGTWYSNQPQHFGDGTRLSIL.

The rearrangement joins TRBV4-1 to TRBJ2-2, with TRBD2 identical over 12 bases. V shed 5 bases, J shed 4 bases, and the junction held 5 bases outside the gene matches. Germline lookup yields CDR1 MGHRA and CDR2 YSYEKL. This CDR3 region has 16 residues. The CDR3 spells CASSSRTSGTTGELFF. The CDR3 nucleotides are TGCGCCAGCAGCTCCAGGACTAGCGGGACCACCGGGGAGCTGTTTTTT.

This clonotype was seen a few times. The V gene is TRBV28, the J gene TRBJ2-1; the match to TRBD2 covers 12 bases. Germline trimming cut 2 bases from V and 12 bases from J; bases unmatched to any gene: 8. CDR1 is MDHEN, CDR2 SYDVKM, per germline. The CDR3 runs to 15 residues. The CDR3 nucleotides are TGTGCCAGCAGTTTACCGACTAGCGGGGGTGATGGGCAGTTCTTC. This codes for CASSLPTSGGDGQFF.

This chain links TRBV18 with TRBJ1-5; D unclear. V lost 3 bases and J lost 5, with 11 bases in between. The CDR3 length is 14 residues. Per germline, CDR1 KGHSH and CDR2 LQKENI. The CDR3 protein is CASSPSVTDQPQHF. In DNA, the CDR3 is TGTGCCAGCTCACCCTCAGTCACGGATCAGCCCCAGCATTTT.

V is TRBV18 and J is TRBJ2-5; a weak D match, TRBD2 (5 bases). The length of the CDR3 is 14 residues. Germline CDR1 KGHSH, CDR2 LQKENI. Deletions cut 6 bases from V and 4 bases from J, with 15 bases between. The CDR3 loop is CASSQNQRSETQYF. CDR3 DNA: TGTGCCAGCTCGCAGAACCAGCGGTCAGAGACCCAGTACTTC.

The chain recombines TRBV20-1 with TRBJ2-7; 10 positions agree with TRBD2. Germline V gene sequence: CDR1 DFQATT, CDR2 SNEGSKA (reference sequence). V lost 6 bases, J lost 3 bases, and 11 bases stayed unmatched. The CDR3 totals 15 residues. CDR3 nucleotides: TGCAGTGCAAACCCCCGGACTAGCGGAAACTACGAGCAGTACTTC. Translating it yields CSANPRTSGNYEQYF.

This clonotype was counted at least ten times. CDR3 sequence (DNA): TGTGCCAGCAGCCTAAACCGGGTCTCCTACAATGAGCAGTTCTTC. Amino acid sequence: CASSLNRVSYNEQFF. The chain combines TRBV7-2 with TRBJ2-1, with no clear D. Germline CDR1 is SGHTA and CDR2 is FQGNSA. V lost 5 bases to trimming and J lost 0 bases, with 11 bases between them. This CDR3 region has 15 residues.

V is TRBV14 and J is TRBJ2-2; 11 bases fit TRBD2. Trimming removed 2 bases from V and 6 bases from J; junction bases left unmatched: 5. The CDR3 sequence is 16 residues long. Germline lookup yields CDR1 SGHDN and CDR2 FVKESK. CDR3 loop: CASSQYSGRAPGELFF. The CDR3 bases are TGTGCCAGCAGCCAATATAGCGGGAGGGCGCCCGGGGAGCTGTTTTTT. The variable domain in full, with the rest retrieved from reference TRBV14 and TRBJ2-2, is EAGVTQFPSHSVIEKGQTVTLRCDPISGHDNLYWYRRVMGKEIKFLLHFVKESKQDESGMPNNRFLAERTGGTYSTLKVQPAELEDSGVYFCASSQYSGRAPGELFFGEGSRLTVL.

This chain joins TRBV19 and TRBJ2-3, with TRBD2 matching over 14 bases. Germline loops: CDR1 LNHDA, CDR2 SQIVND (reference sequence). There are 16 residues in the CDR3. V lost 3 bases and J lost 6; bases outside the gene matches: 5. The chain's CDR3 is CASSIGTSGSGDTQYF. The CDR3 coding sequence is TGTGCCAGTAGTATCGGGACTAGCGGGAGCGGGGATACGCAGTATTTT.

This clonotype has only a few counts. The chain combines TRBV27 with TRBJ2-7; TRBD1 might be the D (6 bases). The ends were cut back, 6 bases at V and 6 bases at J, with 21 bases in the middle. The length of the CDR3 is 15 residues. CDR1 is MNHEY, CDR2 SMNVEV, per germline (reference sequence). The CDR3 is CASRGVGRGAGEQYF. The CDR3 DNA sequence: TGTGCCAGCAGAGGGGTGGGCAGGGGCGCCGGCGAGCAGTACTTC.

This chain uses TRBV7-4 with TRBJ2-7, with a tentative D call TRBD1 (6 bases). The V end lost 1 base, the J end lost 2 bases, and 6 bases lay between the germline ends. This CDR3 has 13 residues. From germline, CDR1 is SGHVT and CDR2 SQSDAQ. The CDR3 DNA sequence: TGTGCCAGCAGCTTAGACAGGGCCTACGAGCAGTACTTC. It is translated as CASSLDRAYEQYF.

This clonotype was seen only a few times. V and J are TRBV12-3 or TRBV12-4 and TRBJ1-5; a possible D gene is TRBD1 (5 bases). The CDR3 has 15 residues. The V end was cut by 3 bases, the J end by 1 base, with 10 bases between. In DNA, the CDR3 is TGTGCCAGCAGTTTGGGGGGTGGAAGCAATCAGCCCCAGCATTTT. Protein sequence: CASSLGGGSNQPQHF.

V is TRBV7-9 and J is TRBJ2-2, with a possible D match to TRBD1 (5 bases). V lost 3 bases to trimming and J lost 4 bases, with 12 bases between them. In germline, CDR1 is SEHNR, CDR2 FQNEAQ (reference sequence). The CDR3 spans 15 residues. CDR3 region: CASSLDLGPTGELFF. The CDR3 DNA sequence: TGTGCCAGCAGCTTGGACCTGGGGCCCACCGGGGAGCTGTTTTTT.

The rearrangement joins TRBV27 to TRBJ2-3; D call uncertain. The germline V gene has CDR1 MNHEY and CDR2 SMNVEV (reference sequence). This CDR3 is built from 16 residues. The V end lost 4 bases, the J end lost 1 base, and 15 bases lay between the germline ends. This chain's CDR3 is CASSSVTGLGTDTQYF. DNA of the CDR3: TGTGCCAGCAGTTCGGTTACGGGTCTGGGCACAGATACGCAGTATTTT.

This clonotype was seen at least ten times. The chain employs TRBV7-2 and TRBJ1-1; D is undetermined. CDR3 size: 13 residues. The V gene's germline CDR1 is SGHTA and CDR2 FQGNSA. V was shortened by 2 bases and J by 3 bases, with 7 bases between the two germline ends. CDR3 nucleotide sequence: TGTGCCAGCAGCTTAAACAGAGACACTGAAGCTTTCTTT. Its protein is CASSLNRDTEAFF.

The chain links TRBV3-1 to TRBJ2-3; 11 bases match TRBD2. The CDR3 loop spans 16 amino acids. Germline values: CDR1 LGHDT, CDR2 YNNKEL (reference sequence). With 4 bases clipped from V and 2 bases from J, the junction kept 5 bases outside the gene matches. CDR3 region: CASSPLGLAVTDTQYF. As DNA, the CDR3 is TGTGCCAGCAGCCCCTTGGGACTAGCGGTCACAGATACGCAGTATTTT.

This clonotype has more than one count but fewer than ten. This rearrangement joins TRBV7-6 to TRBJ1-5; no firm D call. CDR3 length: 13 residues. Germline V gives CDR1 SGHVS, CDR2 FNYEAQ. V lost 6 bases and J lost 7, with 13 bases in between. CDR3 sequence (DNA): TGTGCCAGCAGTCCCAGCACGGGGCAGCCCCAGCATTTT. Residues: CASSPSTGQPQHF. The whole variable domain, remainder taken from reference TRBV7-6 and TRBJ1-5, is GAGVSQSPRYKVTKRGQDVALRCDPISGHVSLYWYRQALGQGPEFLTYFNYEAQQDKSGLPNDRFSAERPEGSISTLTIQRTEQRDSAMYRCASSPSTGQPQHFGDGTRLSIL.

The chain carries TRBV7-9 and TRBJ2-7, with 9 bases lining up with TRBD2. In germline, CDR1 is SEHNR, CDR2 FQNEAQ (reference sequence). This CDR3 has 14 amino acids. Trimming cost V 3 bases and J 5 bases; bases outside gene matches: 5. CDR3 DNA: TGTGCCAGCAGCTTTAGCGGGAGCCCCCACGAGCAGTACTTC. Its protein product is CASSFSGSPHEQYF.

There are many counts of this clonotype. The V call is TRBV19, the J call TRBJ2-3; 7 nucleotides align to TRBD2. CDR1 LNHDA and CDR2 SQIVND come from the germline V gene (reference sequence). J lost 6 bases, V lost 3 bases, and 3 bases had no gene match. The CDR3 sequence is 13 residues long. The CDR3 loop reads CASSILAADTQYF. The CDR3, as DNA: TGTGCCAGTAGTATTCTAGCGGCTGATACGCAGTATTTT. The full variable domain, rest sourced from reference TRBV19 and TRBJ2-3, is DGGITQSPKYLFRKEGQNVTLSCEQNLNHDAMYWYRQDPGQGLRLIYYSQIVNDFQKGDIAEGYSVSREKKESFPLTVTSAQKNPTAFYLCASSILAADTQYFGPGTRLTVL.

This clonotype appeared a few times. The junction departs from the called germline gene at one end, perhaps through a read error. This chain links TRBV19 with TRBJ1-1, with D possibly TRBD1 on 6 matching bases. CDR1 is LNHDA and CDR2 is SQIVND in the germline V gene (reference sequence). This CDR3 has 14 residues. The CDR3 protein is CASRINFGGAGAFF. The CDR3 coding sequence is TGTGCCAGTCGTATTAATTTCGGGGGCGCTGGGGCTTTCTTT.